A single sample is the source of the 13 T cell receptor beta chains below, sequenced in a study of Graves' ophthalmopathy and Graves' hyperthyroidism. Transcripts of RNA were the source for amplifying TCR beta CDR3 regions. First-round RT-PCR with HTBI primers preceded a second-round multiplex PCR. MiXCR was run by TCRdb on the multiplex PCR reads, yielding one entry per CDR3 protein. The profile shows 500,000 to 700,000 distinct CDR3 sequences, approximately 22% of them singletons. What was sequenced was peripheral blood. These receptors originate from a woman between 18 and 30 years old with stable Graves' hyperthyroidism. Some clones in this sample may be carry-over from other donors' samples.

This clonotype was seen at least ten times. The chain has TRBV24-1 and TRBJ1-2; weak D call: TRBD1 (6 bases). V lost 6 bases to trimming and J lost 5 bases, with 24 bases between them. CDR3 length: 17 amino acids. CDR1 is KGHDR, CDR2 SFDVKD, per germline. The chain's CDR3 is CATSLLGAILPPYGYTF. For the CDR3, the DNA is TGTGCCACCAGTCTCTTGGGGGCTATTCTCCCCCCTTATGGCTACACCTTC.

At least ten counts were recorded for this clonotype. The V and J genes are TRBV6-5 and TRBJ1-2; 7 bases are shared with TRBD1. Germline V gene data show CDR1 as MNHEY and CDR2 as SVGAGI. The CDR3 is 15 residues long. V gave up 11 bases and J gave up 6 bases; unmatched junction bases: 18. The CDR3 loop is CAGARLQGSSDGYTF. Written as DNA, the CDR3 is TGTGCCGGCGCCCGATTACAGGGGTCGTCGGATGGCTACACCTTC.

This clonotype has ten or more counts. This chain links TRBV12-3 or TRBV12-4 with TRBJ1-5, with D unclear. The CDR3 has 16 amino acids. Trimming removed 3 bases at V and 1 base at J, with 13 bases between. DNA of the CDR3: TGTGCCAGCAGTTTGTCCCGGCAGACCAGCAATCAGCCCCAGCATTTT. Its protein is CASSLSRQTSNQPQHF.

Many counts were recorded for this clonotype. This rearrangement joins TRBV20-1 to TRBJ1-1; D gene unclear. The V end was cut by 0 bases, the J end by 0 bases, with 11 bases between. Germline lookup yields CDR1 DFQATT and CDR2 SNEGSKA (reference sequence). The CDR3 length is 15 residues. CDR3 in DNA: TGCAGTGCTAGAGATCGAAAGACTATGAACACTGAAGCTTTCTTT. Residues: CSARDRKTMNTEAFF.

This clonotype came up many times. The chain employs TRBV5-6 and TRBJ1-2; no definite D call. Trimming pared 4 bases from V and 1 base from J, leaving 8 bases between. The CDR3 is 13 amino acids. Germline V gene data show CDR1 as SGHDT and CDR2 as YYEEEE. The CDR3 sequence: CASSVQLNYGYTF. Here the CDR3 DNA reads TGTGCCAGCAGCGTTCAGCTTAACTATGGCTACACCTTC. Drawing the rest from reference TRBV5-6 and TRBJ1-2, the complete variable domain is DAGVTQSPTHLIKTRGQQVTLRCSPKSGHDTVSWYQQALGQGPQFIFQYYEEEERQRGNFPDRFSGHQFPNYSSELNVNALLLGDSALYLCASSVQLNYGYTFGSGTRLTVV.

As to this clonotype: This may arise from a read error, as a much more abundant clone is one base away. The chain recombines TRBV2 with TRBJ1-2; D might be TRBD1 (6 bases). The CDR3 loop spans 13 amino acids. CDR1 and CDR2 (germline): SNHLY, FYNNEI. Trimming shortened V by 8 bases and J by 7 bases, and 17 bases separated the two germline ends. The CDR3 DNA is TGTGCCAGCGATCGGGACATGGCTATTGGCTACACCTTC. It is translated as CASDRDMAIGYTF.

Details on this clonotype: One end of the junction fails to match germline, which may point to a read error. The chain couples TRBV12-3 or TRBV12-4 to TRBJ1-6; no definite D call. CDR3 length equals 13 residues. The CDR3 loop reads CASSLANYSPLHF. DNA of the CDR3: TGTGCCAGCAGTCTAGCGAATTATTCACCCCTCCACTTT.

This clonotype was recorded many times. This rearrangement joins TRBV12-3 or TRBV12-4 to TRBJ2-5; 8 bases map to TRBD2. J lost 4 bases, V lost 6 bases, and 13 bases had no gene match. This CDR3 contains 16 residues. The CDR3 protein is CASSHPGGARGETQYF. The CDR3 DNA sequence: TGTGCCAGCAGCCACCCGGGAGGGGCGAGGGGAGAGACCCAGTACTTC.

In this sample, this clonotype turned up many times. The chain carries TRBV12-3 or TRBV12-4 and TRBJ2-5; D not certain. Trimming left V 2 bases short and J 4 bases short, with 8 bases between. This CDR3 has 13 amino acids. CDR3 amino acids: CASSLTKGETQYF. CDR3 nucleotide sequence: TGTGCCAGCAGTTTAACTAAAGGAGAGACCCAGTACTTC.

This clonotype turned up a few times. The CDR3 reads CSAPSRGGEETQYF. For the CDR3, the DNA is TGCAGTGCTCCGAGCAGGGGAGGAGAGGAGACCCAGTACTTC. This sequence joins TRBV20-1 and TRBJ2-5; D is tentatively TRBD1 or TRBD2 (6 bases each). The CDR3 sequence is 14 residues long. The ends were cut back, 5 bases at V and 5 bases at J, with 18 bases in the middle. Germline V gene sequence: CDR1 DFQATT, CDR2 SNEGSKA (reference sequence).

This clonotype was recorded at least ten times. The genes are TRBV28 and TRBJ2-5; the D call may be TRBD1 or TRBD2 (6 bases each). Trimming pared 3 bases from V and 3 bases from J, leaving 17 bases between. The CDR3 is 16 residues long. Germline V lookup: CDR1 MDHEN, CDR2 SYDVKM. CDR3 DNA sequence: TGTGCCAGCAGTTTCGTCAGGGGAGGTCTAAAAGAGACCCAGTACTTC. Amino acids: CASSFVRGGLKETQYF.

This clonotype was observed many times. This chain uses TRBV6-1 with TRBJ1-6; D is ambiguous. With 6 bases removed from V and 8 bases from J, the gap between germline ends came to 17 bases. The CDR3 spans 15 residues. The V gene's germline CDR1 is MNHNS and CDR2 SASEGT. The DNA of the CDR3 is TGTGCCAGCAGCCAAGAACCGGGAGGAGATTCACCCCTCCACTTT. The encoded protein is CASSQEPGGDSPLHF.

The chain recombines TRBV6-1 with TRBJ2-5; no reliable D call. The CDR3 runs 14 residues. Germline-derived CDR1 and CDR2 are MNHNS and SASEGT. V was cut by 6 bases and J by 4 bases, with 15 bases left in between. For the CDR3, the DNA is TGTGCCAGCAGCCCAGCTATAGGCCGAGAGACCCAGTACTTC. Protein: CASSPAIGRETQYF.